A selection of T cell receptor beta chains follows, all from one sample in a study of early T cells in non-severe SARS-CoV-2 infection. One entry per CDR3 protein results from TCRdb running MiXCR on the 5' RACE reads. The table lists 32,000 or so distinct CDR3 sequences, under 8% of them singletons, with approximately 6% in the top ten. The sequenced sample was whole blood. The receptor set was obtained from an adult who was a healthcare worker with PCR-confirmed SARS-CoV-2 infection or an uninfected control (not recorded which). The CDR3 runs from the conserved cysteine through the conserved F or W. A D gene is named only where the DNA matches it firmly. Not all rows give a size; the values are once, few, many and, for expanded clones, a class.

d_gene	v_gene	j_gene	abundance	CDR3nt	CDR3aa
TRBD1	TRBV6-1	TRBJ2-1	few	TGTGCCAGCAGTGGCCGGGACAGACCCAATGAGCAGTTCTTC	CASSGRDRPNEQFF
.	TRBV7-2	TRBJ1-2	few	TGTGCCAGCAGCTCAGGGGCCGGACACCTCTATGGCTACACCTTC	CASSSGAGHLYGYTF
.	TRBV20-1	TRBJ1-2	many	TGCAGTGCTGGGGGACCCGGTGGCTACACCTTC	CSAGGPGGYTF
TRBD2	TRBV7-9	TRBJ2-1	few	TGTGCCAGCAGCTTACCCCGACTAGCCAACAATGAGCAGTTCTTC	CASSLPRLANNEQFF
TRBD1	TRBV10-2	TRBJ1-2	medium-sized	TGCGCCAGCAGTTTTTCGGACAGGAACTACTATGGCTACACCTTC	CASSFSDRNYYGYTF
.	TRBV18	TRBJ2-5	.	TGTGCCAGCTCACCCGATGCGAGGAGGACCCAGTACTTC	CASSPDARRTQYF
TRBD1	TRBV10-3	TRBJ1-1	.	TGTGCCATCACTCAGGGGGACACTGAAGCTTTCTTT	CAITQGDTEAFF
TRBD2	TRBV3-1	TRBJ2-5	few	TGTGCCAGCAGCCAAAAATACGAGGGGAGCGGGAGGTCCCAGTACTTC	CASSQKYEGSGRSQYF
.	TRBV6-2/TRBV6-3	TRBJ2-7	.	TGTGCCAGCAAGGTGAGCGGAGGCTCCTACGAGCAGTACTTC	CASKVSGGSYEQYF
.	TRBV10-3	TRBJ1-1	.	TGTGCCATCAGTGACCTGAACACTGAAGCTTTCTTT	CAISDLNTEAFF
.	TRBV7-8	TRBJ2-7	many	TGTGCCAGCAGCACGCGAACCTACGAGCAGTACTTC	CASSTRTYEQYF
.	TRBV4-2	TRBJ2-5	few	TGTGCCAGCAGCCAAGCGGATCCCAAAATAAGTCAAGAGACCCAGTACTTC	CASSQADPKISQETQYF
TRBD1	TRBV28	TRBJ1-4	many	TGTGCCAGCAGTTTATACCGGGACAGATGGGAAAAACTGTTTTTT	CASSLYRDRWEKLFF
TRBD2	TRBV7-2	TRBJ2-5	many	TGTGCCAGCAGCTTATTGACTAGCTCGGAGACCCAGTACTTC	CASSLLTSSETQYF
TRBD2	TRBV5-4	TRBJ2-3	.	TGTGCCAGCAGCTCGACTAGCGGGGATAATACGCAGTATTTT	CASSSTSGDNTQYF
.	TRBV10-2	TRBJ1-1	.	TGCGCCAGCAGTTTGAGGGTCACTGAAGCTTTCTTT	CASSLRVTEAFF
.	TRBV19	TRBJ1-4	.	TGTGCCAGTAGTATGGTTTCGAGGGCAGATAAAAAACTGTTTTTT	CASSMVSRADKKLFF